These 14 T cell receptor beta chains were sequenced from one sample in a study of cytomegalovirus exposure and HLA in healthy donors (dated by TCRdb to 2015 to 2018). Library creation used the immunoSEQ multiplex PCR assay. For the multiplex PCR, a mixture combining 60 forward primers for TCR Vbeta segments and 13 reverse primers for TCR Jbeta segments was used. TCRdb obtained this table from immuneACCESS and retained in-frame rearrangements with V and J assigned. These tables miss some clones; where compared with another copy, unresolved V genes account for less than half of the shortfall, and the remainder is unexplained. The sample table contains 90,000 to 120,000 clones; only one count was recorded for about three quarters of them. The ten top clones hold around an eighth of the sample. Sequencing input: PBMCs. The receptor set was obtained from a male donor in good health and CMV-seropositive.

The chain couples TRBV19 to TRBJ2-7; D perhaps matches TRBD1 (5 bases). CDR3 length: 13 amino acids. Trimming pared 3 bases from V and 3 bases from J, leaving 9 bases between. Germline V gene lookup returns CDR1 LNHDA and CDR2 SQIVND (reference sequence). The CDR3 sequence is CASSIDRDYEQYF. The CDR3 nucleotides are TGTGCCAGTAGTATCGACAGAGACTACGAGCAGTACTTC.

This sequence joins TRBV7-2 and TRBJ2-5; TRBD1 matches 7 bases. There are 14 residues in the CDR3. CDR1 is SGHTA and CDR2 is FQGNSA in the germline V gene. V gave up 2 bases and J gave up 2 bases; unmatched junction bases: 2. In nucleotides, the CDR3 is TGTGCCAGCAGCTTAAGGGGGCTTCAAGAGACCCAGTACTTC. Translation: CASSLRGLQETQYF. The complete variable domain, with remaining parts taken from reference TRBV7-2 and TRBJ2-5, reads GAGVSQSPSNKVTEKGKDVELRCDPISGHTALYWYRQSLGQGLEFLIYFQGNSAPDKSGLPSDRFSAERTGGSVSTLTIQRTQQEDSAVYLCASSLRGLQETQYFGPGTRLLVL.

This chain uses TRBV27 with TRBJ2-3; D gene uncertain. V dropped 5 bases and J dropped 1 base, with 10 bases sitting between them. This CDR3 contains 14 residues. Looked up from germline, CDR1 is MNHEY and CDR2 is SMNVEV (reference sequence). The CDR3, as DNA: TGTGCCAGCAGTATAGCCTTCGGCACAGATACGCAGTATTTT. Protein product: CASSIAFGTDTQYF.

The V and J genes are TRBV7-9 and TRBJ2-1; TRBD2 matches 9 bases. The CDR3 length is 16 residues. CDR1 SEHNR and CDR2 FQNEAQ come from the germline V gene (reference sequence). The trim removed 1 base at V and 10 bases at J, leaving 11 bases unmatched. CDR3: CASSLVERGATREQFF. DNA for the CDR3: TGTGCCAGCAGCTTAGTTGAGCGGGGGGCCACCCGGGAGCAGTTCTTC.

CDR3 amino acids: CASSESRDRDTGELFF. The DNA of the CDR3 is TGCGCCAGCAGTGAGAGCCGGGACAGAGACACCGGGGAGCTGTTTTTT. This chain uses TRBV10-1 with TRBJ2-2; 7 nucleotides line up with TRBD1. Germline V CDR1 and CDR2: WNHNN, SYGVQD (reference sequence). This CDR3 spans 16 amino acids. The V segment lost 2 bases and the J segment 3 bases; nucleotides outside the gene matches: 6.

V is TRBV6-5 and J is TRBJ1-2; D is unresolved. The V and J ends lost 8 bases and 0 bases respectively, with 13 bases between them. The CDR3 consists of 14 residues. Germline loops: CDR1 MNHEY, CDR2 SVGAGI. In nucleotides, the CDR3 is TGTGCCAGCTGGAACAGACAAGCTAACTATGGCTACACCTTC. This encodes CASWNRQANYGYTF.

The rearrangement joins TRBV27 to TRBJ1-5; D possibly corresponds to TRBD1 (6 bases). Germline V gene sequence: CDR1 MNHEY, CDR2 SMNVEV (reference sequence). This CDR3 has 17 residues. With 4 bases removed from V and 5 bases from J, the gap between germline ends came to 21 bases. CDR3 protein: CASSSIQGVLFHQPQHF. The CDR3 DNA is TGTGCCAGCAGTTCGATACAGGGAGTCCTTTTTCATCAGCCCCAGCATTTT.

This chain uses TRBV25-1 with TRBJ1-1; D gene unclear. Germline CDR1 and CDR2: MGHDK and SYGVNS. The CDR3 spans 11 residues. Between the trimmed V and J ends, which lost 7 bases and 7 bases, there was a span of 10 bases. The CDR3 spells CASKFRDEAFF. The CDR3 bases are TGTGCCAGCAAGTTTCGGGATGAAGCTTTCTTT. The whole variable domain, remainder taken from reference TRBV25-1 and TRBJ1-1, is EADIYQTPRYLVIGTGKKITLECSQTMGHDKMYWYQQDPGMELHLIHYSYGVNSTEKGDLSSESTVSRIRTEHFPLTLESARPSHTSQYLCASKFRDEAFFGQGTRLTVV.

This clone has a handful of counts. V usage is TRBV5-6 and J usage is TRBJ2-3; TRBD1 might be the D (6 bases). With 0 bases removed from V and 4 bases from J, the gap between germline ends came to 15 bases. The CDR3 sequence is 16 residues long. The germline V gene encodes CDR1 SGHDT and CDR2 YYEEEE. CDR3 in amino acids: CASSLGQGFSADTQYF. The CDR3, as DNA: TGTGCCAGCAGCTTGGGGCAGGGGTTTAGTGCAGATACGCAGTATTTT. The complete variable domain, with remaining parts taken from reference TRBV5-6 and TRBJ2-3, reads DAGVTQSPTHLIKTRGQQVTLRCSPKSGHDTVSWYQQALGQGPQFIFQYYEEEERQRGNFPDRFSGHQFPNYSSELNVNALLLGDSALYLCASSLGQGFSADTQYFGPGTRLTVL.

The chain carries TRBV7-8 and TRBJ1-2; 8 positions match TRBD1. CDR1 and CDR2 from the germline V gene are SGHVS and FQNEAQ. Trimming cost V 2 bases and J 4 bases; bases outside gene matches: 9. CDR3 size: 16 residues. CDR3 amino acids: CASSLNRLTGGYGYTF. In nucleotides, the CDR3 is TGTGCCAGCAGCTTAAACCGCCTCACAGGGGGCTATGGCTACACCTTC.

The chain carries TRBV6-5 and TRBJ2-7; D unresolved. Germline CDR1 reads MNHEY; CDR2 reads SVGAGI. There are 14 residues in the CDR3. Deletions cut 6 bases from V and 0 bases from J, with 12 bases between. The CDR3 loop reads CASSSRWSSYEQYF. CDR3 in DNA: TGTGCCAGCAGCAGCCGGTGGAGCTCCTACGAGCAGTACTTC.

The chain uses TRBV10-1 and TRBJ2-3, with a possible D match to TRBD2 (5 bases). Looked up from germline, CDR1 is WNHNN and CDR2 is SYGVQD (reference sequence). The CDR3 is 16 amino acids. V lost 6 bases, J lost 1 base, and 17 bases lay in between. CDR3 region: CASSPLGVSGTDTQYF. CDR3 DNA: TGCGCCAGCAGCCCACTGGGAGTCTCGGGCACAGATACGCAGTATTTT.

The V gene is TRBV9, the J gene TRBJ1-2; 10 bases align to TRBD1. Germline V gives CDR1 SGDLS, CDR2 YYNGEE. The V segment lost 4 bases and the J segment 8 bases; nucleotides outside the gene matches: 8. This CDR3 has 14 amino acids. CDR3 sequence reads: CASSFSGTGVGYTF. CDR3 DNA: TGTGCCAGCAGCTTCTCCGGGACAGGGGTGGGCTACACCTTC.

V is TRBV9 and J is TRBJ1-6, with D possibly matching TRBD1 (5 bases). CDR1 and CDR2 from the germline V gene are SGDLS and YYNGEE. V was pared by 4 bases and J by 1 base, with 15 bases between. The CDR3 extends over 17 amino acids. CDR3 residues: CASSSREGISYNSPLHF. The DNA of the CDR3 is TGTGCCAGCAGCTCCAGGGAGGGTATATCCTATAATTCACCCCTCCACTTT. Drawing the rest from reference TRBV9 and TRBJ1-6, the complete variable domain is DSGVTQTPKHLITATGQRVTLRCSPRSGDLSVYWYQQSLDQGLQFLIQYYNGEERAKGNILERFSAQQFPDLHSELNLSSLELGDSALYFCASSSREGISYNSPLHFGNGTRLTVT.